The 13 T cell receptor beta chains reported below all come from one sample, sequenced in a study of regulatory T cells in long-lasting Graves disease. To make TCR beta libraries, researchers used iRepertoire HTBI primers and Arm-PCR of CDR3 regions. TCRdb fed the multiplex PCR reads into MiXCR, producing one record per CDR3 protein. The sample holds under 350,000 distinct CDR3 sequences, around 23% seen once. The time point here: persistent/refractory GD, antithyroid drugs over 5 years with positive TRAb. Preparation of the TCR library used RNA extracted from PBMCs. Sequencing used peripheral blood mononuclear cells (PBMCs), obtained when the disease was refractory, from a patient treated with antithyroid drugs. The source is a female donor with Graves disease.

This clonotype was recorded many times. This chain uses TRBV28 with TRBJ1-5; 12 bases map to TRBD1. The CDR3 is made up of 19 amino acids. The germline V gene has CDR1 MDHEN and CDR2 SYDVKM. J gave up 6 bases and V 8 bases, and 20 bases lay outside the gene matches. CDR3 in DNA: TGTGCCAGCCTATCCAGTCCGGGACAGGGGGCTATAGATAGTCAGCCCCAGCATTTT. It encodes CASLSSPGQGAIDSQPQHF.

This clonotype has ten or more counts. V and J are TRBV28 and TRBJ2-5; D gene uncertain. V was shortened by 2 bases and J by 1 base, with 8 bases between the two germline ends. The germline V gene encodes CDR1 MDHEN and CDR2 SYDVKM. CDR3 length: 14 residues. CDR3 nucleotide sequence: TGTGCCAGCAGTTTACGCCGAGGCCAAGAGACCCAGTACTTC. This codes for CASSLRRGQETQYF.

This clonotype showed up many times. V usage is TRBV28 and J usage is TRBJ1-6, with D hard to call. The CDR3 contains 16 residues. V shed 3 bases and J shed 0 bases, with 9 bases lying between them. The germline CDR1 and CDR2 sequences are MDHEN and SYDVKM. CDR3 in DNA: TGTGCCAGCAGTTTGTCGCAGAGCTCCTATAATTCACCCCTCCACTTT. Translation: CASSLSQSSYNSPLHF.

This clonotype appeared many times. The V and J genes are TRBV27 and TRBJ1-5, with D hard to call. The CDR3 has 13 residues. V lost 5 bases and J 2 bases, leaving 7 bases between the germline ends. Looked up from germline, CDR1 is MNHEY and CDR2 is SMNVEV (reference sequence). CDR3 in DNA: TGTGCCAGCAGTCGGGCAGGCAATCAGCCCCAGCATTTT. Its protein product is CASSRAGNQPQHF.

The chain joins TRBV4-2 to TRBJ2-5; D may be TRBD1 (6 bases). This CDR3 spans 16 amino acids. Germline CDR1 is LGHNA and CDR2 is YNFKEQ. The V end was cut by 4 bases, the J end by 4 bases, with 19 bases between. CDR3 in DNA: TGTGCCAGCAGCCCCCTCGGAACAGGGAGCGCAGAGACCCAGTACTTC. It specifies CASSPLGTGSAETQYF.

A few counts support this clonotype. The gene calls are TRBV5-4 and TRBJ2-7; TRBD1 aligns across 10 bases. This CDR3 spans 13 amino acids. The germline gives CDR1 SGHNT, CDR2 YYREEE (reference sequence). Germline trimming cut 4 bases from V and 6 bases from J; bases unmatched to any gene: 4. CDR3 region: CASSPTGGREQYF. CDR3 DNA sequence: TGTGCCAGCAGCCCGACAGGGGGCCGCGAGCAGTACTTC.

CDR3 coding DNA: TGTGCCTGGAGCGGGGACACGGGCTATGGCTACACCTTC. Residues: CAWSGDTGYGYTF. The chain has TRBV30 and TRBJ1-2, with TRBD1 as a possible D gene (6 bases). This CDR3 contains 13 residues. CDR1 is GTSNPN, CDR2 SVGIG, per germline (reference sequence). Trimming left V 3 bases short and J 4 bases short, with 12 bases between.

The table lists this clonotype with many counts. The chain is built from TRBV28 and TRBJ1-1; no firm D call. The V gene's germline CDR1 is MDHEN and CDR2 SYDVKM. Trimming took 5 bases from V and 5 from J, leaving 6 bases between them. This CDR3 is built from 11 residues. This CDR3 is CASSLWTEAFF. CDR3 DNA: TGTGCCAGCAGTCTTTGGACTGAAGCTTTCTTT.

This clonotype was seen ten or more times. The genes are TRBV28 and TRBJ2-5; D is undetermined. The CDR3 has 14 residues. Per the germline V gene, CDR1 is MDHEN and CDR2 is SYDVKM. V was shortened by 3 bases and J by 2 bases, with 10 bases between the two germline ends. CDR3 sequence (DNA): TGTGCCAGCAGTTTTTGGCAGCTACAAGAGACCCAGTACTTC. This encodes CASSFWQLQETQYF.

This clonotype turned up a few times. The chain has TRBV20-1 and TRBJ2-7; D not certain. This CDR3 is built from 11 residues. V was shortened by 0 bases and J by 3 bases, with 3 bases between the two germline ends. Germline CDR1 reads DFQATT; CDR2 reads SNEGSKA (reference sequence). The CDR3 sequence is CSAREVYEQYF. The CDR3 DNA is TGCAGTGCTAGAGAGGTCTACGAGCAGTACTTC.

This clonotype came up a few times. This chain's CDR3 is CSVVLAGAEQYF. CDR3 nucleotides: TGCAGCGTTGTCCTAGCGGGAGCCGAGCAGTACTTC. The chain combines TRBV29-1 with TRBJ2-7; TRBD2 matches at 10 bases. The CDR3 is made up of 12 amino acids. Trimming removed 4 bases from V and 6 bases from J; junction bases left unmatched: 3. Looked up from germline, CDR1 is SQVTM and CDR2 is ANQGSEA.

This chain joins TRBV6-9 and TRBJ1-1, with D maybe TRBD1 (6 bases). Germline V gives CDR1 MNHGY, CDR2 SVAAGI. Trimming cost V 7 bases and J 1 base, with 13 bases left between them. The CDR3 is 14 amino acids. The CDR3 DNA follows: TGTGCCAGCAATAGACAGGCCCCGAACACTGAAGCTTTCTTT. Translating it yields CASNRQAPNTEAFF.

V is TRBV19 and J is TRBJ2-4; maybe TRBD2 (5 bases). The CDR3 sequence is 17 residues long. V was shortened by 3 bases and J by 0 bases, with 15 bases between the two germline ends. Germline V CDR1 and CDR2: LNHDA, SQIVND (reference sequence). The CDR3 here is CASSMGGGSLAKNIQYF. Written as DNA, the CDR3 is TGTGCCAGTAGTATGGGCGGAGGATCCCTAGCCAAAAACATTCAGTACTTC.